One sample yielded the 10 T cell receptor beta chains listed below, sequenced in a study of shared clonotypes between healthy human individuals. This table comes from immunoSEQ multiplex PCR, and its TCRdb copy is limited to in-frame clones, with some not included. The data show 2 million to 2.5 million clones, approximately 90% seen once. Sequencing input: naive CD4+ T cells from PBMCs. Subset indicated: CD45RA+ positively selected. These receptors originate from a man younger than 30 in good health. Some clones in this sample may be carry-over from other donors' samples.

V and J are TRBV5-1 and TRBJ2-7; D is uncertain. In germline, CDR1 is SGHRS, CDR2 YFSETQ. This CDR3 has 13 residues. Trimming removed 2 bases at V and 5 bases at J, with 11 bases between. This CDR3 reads CASSLVGFNEQYF. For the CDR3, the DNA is TGCGCCAGCAGCTTAGTTGGGTTCAACGAGCAGTACTTC.

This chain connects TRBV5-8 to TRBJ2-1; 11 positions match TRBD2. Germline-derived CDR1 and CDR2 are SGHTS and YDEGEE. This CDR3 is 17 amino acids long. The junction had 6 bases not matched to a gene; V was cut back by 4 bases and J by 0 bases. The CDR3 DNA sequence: TGTGCCAGCAGCGAACTACTAGCGGGGGTCTCCTACAATGAGCAGTTCTTC. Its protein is CASSELLAGVSYNEQFF.

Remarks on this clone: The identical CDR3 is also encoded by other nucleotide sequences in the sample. CDR3 in amino acids: CASSLESGGTGELFF. CDR3 sequence (DNA): TGCGCCAGCAGCTTGGAGAGCGGAGGCACCGGGGAGCTGTTTTTT. V usage is TRBV5-1 and J usage is TRBJ2-2; TRBD2 is a possible D gene (5 bases). V was pared by 0 bases and J by 4 bases, with 10 bases between. Germline V CDR1 and CDR2: SGHRS, YFSETQ. This CDR3 contains 15 residues.

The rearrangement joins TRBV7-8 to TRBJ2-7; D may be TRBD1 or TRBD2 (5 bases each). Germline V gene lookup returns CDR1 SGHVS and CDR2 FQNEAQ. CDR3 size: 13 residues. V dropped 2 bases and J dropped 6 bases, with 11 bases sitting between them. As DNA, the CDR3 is TGTGCCAGCAGCTTATTTGACAGCGGCGAGCAGTACTTC. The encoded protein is CASSLFDSGEQYF.

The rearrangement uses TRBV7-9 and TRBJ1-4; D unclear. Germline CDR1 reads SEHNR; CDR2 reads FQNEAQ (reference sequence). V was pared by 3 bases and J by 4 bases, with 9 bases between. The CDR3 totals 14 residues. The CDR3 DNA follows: TGTGCCAGCAGCTTGCGGCAGCTTAATGAAAAACTGTTTTTT. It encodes CASSLRQLNEKLFF.

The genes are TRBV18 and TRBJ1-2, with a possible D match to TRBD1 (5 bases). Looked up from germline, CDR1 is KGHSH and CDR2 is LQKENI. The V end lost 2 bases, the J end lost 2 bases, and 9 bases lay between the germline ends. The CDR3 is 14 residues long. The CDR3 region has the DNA TGTGCCAGCTCACCAGAGGACAAGAACTATGGCTACACCTTC. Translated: CASSPEDKNYGYTF.

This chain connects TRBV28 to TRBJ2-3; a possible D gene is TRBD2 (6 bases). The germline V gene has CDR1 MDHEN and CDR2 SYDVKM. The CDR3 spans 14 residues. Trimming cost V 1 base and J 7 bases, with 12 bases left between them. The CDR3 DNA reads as TGTGCCAGCAGTTTATCGCTAGCGCAAAATACGCAGTATTTT. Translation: CASSLSLAQNTQYF.

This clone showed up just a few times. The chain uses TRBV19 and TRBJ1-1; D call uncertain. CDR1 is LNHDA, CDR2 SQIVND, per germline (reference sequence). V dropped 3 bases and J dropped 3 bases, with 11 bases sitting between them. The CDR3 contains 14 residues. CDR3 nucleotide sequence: TGTGCCAGTAGTATTGCCAGTTCCGACACTGAAGCTTTCTTT. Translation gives CASSIASSDTEAFF. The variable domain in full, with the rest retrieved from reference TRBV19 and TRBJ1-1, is DGGITQSPKYLFRKEGQNVTLSCEQNLNHDAMYWYRQDPGQGLRLIYYSQIVNDFQKGDIAEGYSVSREKKESFPLTVTSAQKNPTAFYLCASSIASSDTEAFFGQGTRLTVV.

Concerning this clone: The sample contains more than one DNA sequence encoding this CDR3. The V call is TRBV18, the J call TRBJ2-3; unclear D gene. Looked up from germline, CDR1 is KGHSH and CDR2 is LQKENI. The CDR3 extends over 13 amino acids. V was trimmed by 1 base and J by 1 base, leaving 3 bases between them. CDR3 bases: TGTGCCAGCTCACCACTTGGCACAGATACGCAGTATTTT. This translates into CASSPLGTDTQYF.

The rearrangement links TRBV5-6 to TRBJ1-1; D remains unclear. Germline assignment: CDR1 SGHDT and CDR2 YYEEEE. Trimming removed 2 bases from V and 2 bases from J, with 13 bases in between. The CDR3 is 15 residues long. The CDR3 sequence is CASSLTNRANTEAFF. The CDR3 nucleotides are TGTGCCAGCAGCTTAACTAATAGGGCTAACACTGAAGCTTTCTTT. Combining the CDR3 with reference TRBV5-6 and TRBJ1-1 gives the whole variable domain DAGVTQSPTHLIKTRGQQVTLRCSPKSGHDTVSWYQQALGQGPQFIFQYYEEEERQRGNFPDRFSGHQFPNYSSELNVNALLLGDSALYLCASSLTNRANTEAFFGQGTRLTVV.